This entry lists 13 T cell receptor beta chains sequenced from one sample in a study of shared clonotypes between healthy human individuals. Measured with immunoSEQ multiplex PCR; TCRdb has only the in-frame clones, and not every one. The sample records under 600,000 clones, nearly 80% being singletons. The specimen sequenced was PBMCs. These receptors came from a woman in her forties in good health. Some clones in this sample may be carry-over from other donors' samples.

The chain joins TRBV5-1 to TRBJ1-1; no reliable D call. Germline CDR1 and CDR2: SGHRS and YFSETQ. V was shortened by 0 bases and J by 4 bases, with 13 bases between the two germline ends. This CDR3 has 15 residues. The CDR3 DNA is TGCGCCAGCAGCTTGGGAAGCCATTTGTTCACTGAAGCTTTCTTT. This translates into CASSLGSHLFTEAFF.

The rearrangement links TRBV5-8 to TRBJ2-3; no reliable D call. The length of the CDR3 is 12 residues. CDR1 SGHTS and CDR2 YDEGEE come from the germline V gene. Trimming left V 4 bases short and J 5 bases short, with 8 bases between. CDR3 coding DNA: TGTGCCAGCAGCCCGGTCGAAGATACGCAGTATTTT. It translates to CASSPVEDTQYF.

The rearrangement joins TRBV5-6 to TRBJ1-2, with a weak D call TRBD1 (6 bases). Per germline, CDR1 SGHDT and CDR2 YYEEEE. This CDR3 is 14 amino acids long. Trimming took 1 base from V and 4 from J, leaving 11 bases between them. The CDR3 spells CASSLWGASYGYTF. In DNA, the CDR3 is TGTGCCAGCAGCTTGTGGGGGGCGAGCTATGGCTACACCTTC. The full variable domain, rest sourced from reference TRBV5-6 and TRBJ1-2, is DAGVTQSPTHLIKTRGQQVTLRCSPKSGHDTVSWYQQALGQGPQFIFQYYEEEERQRGNFPDRFSGHQFPNYSSELNVNALLLGDSALYLCASSLWGASYGYTFGSGTRLTVV.

The genes are TRBV7-2 and TRBJ2-1; 10 bases align to TRBD2. CDR3 size: 17 residues. Looked up from germline, CDR1 is SGHTA and CDR2 is FQGNSA. The junction had 9 bases not matched to a gene; V was cut back by 4 bases and J by 3 bases. The CDR3 loop is CASSSAASGRGYNEQFF. The CDR3 DNA is TGTGCCAGCAGCTCCGCCGCTAGCGGGAGAGGCTACAATGAGCAGTTCTTC. The full variable domain, rest sourced from reference TRBV7-2 and TRBJ2-1, is GAGVSQSPSNKVTEKGKDVELRCDPISGHTALYWYRQSLGQGLEFLIYFQGNSAPDKSGLPSDRFSAERTGGSVSTLTIQRTQQEDSAVYLCASSSAASGRGYNEQFFGPGTRLTVL.

At least ten counts were recorded for this clone. The CDR3 here is CASSLEGSRAYEQYF. The DNA for the CDR3 is TGCGCCAGCAGCTTGGAAGGATCCAGAGCCTACGAGCAGTACTTC. The V gene is TRBV5-1, the J gene TRBJ2-7, with unresolved D. Germline CDR1 reads SGHRS; CDR2 reads YFSETQ. The CDR3 extends over 15 amino acids. Trimming left V 0 bases short and J 2 bases short, with 12 bases between.

This sequence joins TRBV13 and TRBJ1-3; D remains unclear. Germline CDR1 is PRHDT and CDR2 is FYEKMQ (reference sequence). V lost 3 bases and J lost 0, with 9 bases in between. The CDR3 runs to 15 residues. CDR3 sequence reads: CASSLPQLSGNTIYF. The CDR3 bases are TGTGCCAGCAGCTTGCCACAACTCTCTGGAAACACCATATATTTT.

The V and J genes are TRBV7-9 and TRBJ1-4; the match to TRBD1 covers 7 bases. Germline values: CDR1 SEHNR, CDR2 FQNEAQ (reference sequence). V gave up 7 bases and J gave up 8 bases; unmatched junction bases: 13. The CDR3 runs 15 residues. The CDR3 DNA reads TGTGCCAGCAATTCTCTCCGGGACAGAGGAGAAAAACTGTTTTTT. This encodes CASNSLRDRGEKLFF.

As concerns this clone: A far bigger clonotype differs at one base, so this is likely a read error. The sample contains more than one DNA sequence encoding this CDR3. The chain has TRBV30 and TRBJ2-5; tentatively, D is TRBD2 (6 bases). From germline, CDR1 is GTSNPN and CDR2 SVGIG (reference sequence). There are 15 residues in the CDR3. Trimming took off 2 bases at V and 5 bases at J, with 18 bases between the two ends. The DNA for the CDR3 is TGTGCCTGGAGTCCCGGGCGGGGATTGCAGGAGACCCAGTACTTC. Its protein is CAWSPGRGLQETQYF.

This clone has just a few counts. This chain connects TRBV5-1 to TRBJ2-1; 7 nucleotides align to TRBD2. CDR3 size: 15 residues. Germline-derived CDR1 and CDR2 are SGHRS and YFSETQ. Germline trimming cut 0 bases from V and 4 bases from J; bases unmatched to any gene: 4. The CDR3: CASSLGAGVYNEQFF. The DNA for the CDR3 is TGCGCCAGCAGCTTGGGGGCGGGAGTGTACAATGAGCAGTTCTTC.

In its sample, this clone was seen a few times. This chain joins TRBV5-6 and TRBJ2-3; 8 positions agree with TRBD2. Germline CDR1 and CDR2: SGHDT and YYEEEE. The CDR3 consists of 14 residues. V lost 1 base to trimming and J lost 4 bases; unmatched junction nucleotides: 2. The CDR3 sequence: CASSLTSGSDTQYF. The CDR3 nucleotides read TGTGCCAGCAGCTTGACTAGCGGTTCAGATACGCAGTATTTT.

V gene TRBV5-1 combines with J gene TRBJ2-5, with TRBD1 as a possible D gene (5 bases). Germline assignment: CDR1 SGHRS and CDR2 YFSETQ. The CDR3 is 14 residues long. Trimming took off 4 bases at V and 1 base at J, with 11 bases between the two ends. CDR3: CASSQQDIQETQYF. The DNA for the CDR3 is TGCGCCAGCAGCCAGCAGGACATCCAAGAGACCCAGTACTTC. The entire variable domain, with the rest obtained from reference TRBV5-1 and TRBJ2-5, is as follows: KAGVTQTPRYLIKTRGQQVTLSCSPISGHRSVSWYQQTPGQGLQFLFEYFSETQRNKGNFPGRFSGRQFSNSRSEMNVSTLELGDSALYLCASSQQDIQETQYFGPGTRLLVL.

The chain combines TRBV18 with TRBJ2-5, with D unclear. Germline assignment: CDR1 KGHSH and CDR2 LQKENI. The CDR3 loop spans 11 amino acids. V shed 6 bases and J shed 5 bases, with 7 bases lying between them. The CDR3 reads CASSEGETQYF. Here the CDR3 DNA reads TGTGCCAGCTCTGAAGGGGAGACCCAGTACTTC.

This sequence joins TRBV7-3 and TRBJ2-5; no firm D call. Germline CDR1 SGHTA, CDR2 FQGTGA. This CDR3 has 13 amino acids. V was pared by 5 bases and J by 0 bases, with 7 bases between. CDR3 protein: CASSTRYQETQYF. The CDR3 nucleotides read TGTGCCAGCAGCACCCGGTACCAAGAGACCCAGTACTTC.